These 30 T cell receptor beta chains came from one sample sequenced in a study of T cell responses to AZD1222 COVID-19 vaccine. Assay used: immunoSEQ multiplex PCR; TCRdb lists only in-frame clones, some missing. The table records 160,000 or so clones, roughly 90% of them present only once. The sample in question was peripheral blood, obtained on day 0 of AZD1222 vaccination. These TCRs come from an adult in good health.

The rearrangement links TRBV18 to TRBJ1-1; 8 nucleotides align to TRBD1. The CDR3 has 15 residues. After removal of 2 bases from V and 1 base from J, the junction contained 3 bases not matched to a gene. The germline gives CDR1 KGHSH, CDR2 LQKENI. The DNA for the CDR3 is TGTGCCAGCTCACCATCAGGGGGCGCGAACACTGAAGCTTTCTTT. Translated, it gives CASSPSGGANTEAFF.

This rearrangement joins TRBV5-1 to TRBJ2-3, with 11 bases that match TRBD2. CDR1 is SGHRS and CDR2 is YFSETQ in the germline V gene. Germline trimming cut 4 bases from V and 3 bases from J; bases unmatched to any gene: 10. This CDR3 is 17 amino acids long. CDR3 sequence: CASSPYELAGVTDTQYF. The CDR3 region has the DNA TGCGCCAGCAGCCCCTACGAACTAGCGGGGGTGACAGATACGCAGTATTTT.

This rearrangement joins TRBV24-1 to TRBJ1-5; 8 bases fit TRBD1. J lost 4 bases, V lost 0 bases, and 1 base had no gene match. Germline values: CDR1 KGHDR, CDR2 SFDVKD. This CDR3 region has 15 residues. The CDR3 DNA reads TGTGCCACCAGTGATTTGACAGGGGGTAATCAGCCCCAGCATTTT. It is translated as CATSDLTGGNQPQHF.

Written as DNA, the CDR3 is TGTGCCAGCAGTGACATTTACTTTGCACCCCAGCATTTT. Residues: CASSDIYFAPQHF. This chain links TRBV6-1 with TRBJ1-5; D remains ambiguous. V lost 3 bases and J 10 bases, leaving 13 bases between the germline ends. CDR3 length: 13 residues. CDR1 and CDR2 (germline): MNHNS, SASEGT.

The chain joins TRBV20-1 to TRBJ2-7; 8 bases match TRBD1. Germline CDR1 reads DFQATT; CDR2 reads SNEGSKA (reference sequence). The CDR3 is 15 amino acids. J was trimmed by 2 bases and V by 3 bases; bases with no gene match: 9. The CDR3 bases are TGCAGTGCTAGTCCTAGGGCAGGGGGCGCCTACGAGCAGTACTTC. It translates to CSASPRAGGAYEQYF.

The chain couples TRBV28 to TRBJ1-4; D is uncertain. There are 17 residues in the CDR3. Germline lookup yields CDR1 MDHEN and CDR2 SYDVKM. The germline V and J ends were trimmed by 2 bases and 3 bases, with 16 bases remaining between them. In DNA form, the CDR3 reads TGTGCCAGCAGTTTAAAGTCAGGAGGGTGGGCTAATGAAAAACTGTTTTTT. Amino acids: CASSLKSGGWANEKLFF.

V is TRBV28 and J is TRBJ1-4; D not resolved. The ends were cut back, 5 bases at V and 5 bases at J, with 21 bases in the middle. In germline, CDR1 is MDHEN, CDR2 SYDVKM. This CDR3 is built from 17 residues. In DNA, the CDR3 is TGTGCCAGCAGTCGCCGCGGTCACGACAAGAGGAATGAAAAACTGTTTTTT. It encodes CASSRRGHDKRNEKLFF.

This sequence joins TRBV6-5 and TRBJ1-1; possible D gene TRBD1, 6 bases. Germline V gene data show CDR1 as MNHEY and CDR2 as SVGAGI. Trimming removed 4 bases at V and 7 bases at J, with 13 bases between. The length of the CDR3 is 13 residues. Here the CDR3 DNA reads TGTGCCAGCAGTTGGAGACAGGTGGATGAAGCTTTCTTT. This codes for CASSWRQVDEAFF.

The genes are TRBV7-9 and TRBJ1-1; D gene ambiguous. Germline values: CDR1 SEHNR, CDR2 FQNEAQ (reference sequence). The V end lost 2 bases, the J end lost 4 bases, and 14 bases lay between the germline ends. The CDR3 is 15 residues long. CDR3 sequence reads: CASSLLGGRGTEAFF. CDR3 sequence (DNA): TGTGCCAGCAGCTTACTTGGAGGGAGAGGCACTGAAGCTTTCTTT. The full variable domain, rest sourced from reference TRBV7-9 and TRBJ1-1, is DTGVSQNPRHKITKRGQNVTFRCDPISEHNRLYWYRQTLGQGPEFLTYFQNEAQLEKSRLLSDRFSAERPKGSFSTLEIQRTEQGDSAMYLCASSLLGGRGTEAFFGQGTRLTVV.

The sample holds one count of this clone. The rearrangement joins TRBV4-2 to TRBJ2-1; a possible D gene is TRBD1 (6 bases). Germline V gene lookup returns CDR1 LGHNA and CDR2 YNFKEQ. The CDR3 spans 16 residues. Trimming left V 1 base short and J 3 bases short, with 13 bases between. The CDR3 protein is CASSQGVVDSYNEQFF. In nucleotides, the CDR3 is TGTGCCAGCAGCCAAGGGGTAGTGGACAGCTACAATGAGCAGTTCTTC.

The chain is built from TRBV4-3 and TRBJ2-7; 7 bases are a match to TRBD2. The CDR3 consists of 13 residues. V shed 0 bases and J 6 bases; nucleotides not matched to a gene: 2. CDR1 and CDR2 from the germline V gene are LGHNA and YSLEER. CDR3: CASSQDWGGEQYF. The CDR3 DNA is TGCGCCAGCAGCCAAGATTGGGGGGGCGAGCAGTACTTC.

This chain joins TRBV19 and TRBJ2-3; 10 bases line up with TRBD1. Germline V gene data show CDR1 as LNHDA and CDR2 as SQIVND (reference sequence). The length of the CDR3 is 15 residues. After removal of 1 base from V and 6 bases from J, the junction contained 4 bases not matched to a gene. The CDR3 spells CASSIAGTGVDTQYF. CDR3 DNA sequence: TGTGCCAGTAGTATAGCCGGGACAGGGGTTGATACGCAGTATTTT.

This chain connects TRBV5-4 to TRBJ2-7; no reliable D call. Germline V gene data show CDR1 as SGHNT and CDR2 as YYREEE (reference sequence). This CDR3 comprises 11 residues. The ends were cut back, 4 bases at V and 6 bases at J, with 8 bases in the middle. The CDR3 DNA follows: TGTGCCAGCAGCCTTATGGGCGAGCAGTACTTC. Translating gives CASSLMGEQYF.

J is TRBJ1-1 and V is TRBV7-2; D may be TRBD1 (5 bases). Germline V CDR1 and CDR2: SGHTA, FQGNSA. Trimming removed 5 bases from V and 5 bases from J, with 12 bases in between. This CDR3 is 13 amino acids long. The CDR3 coding sequence is TGTGCCAGCAGCATCTCAGGGCTTACTGAAGCTTTCTTT. This translates into CASSISGLTEAFF. Based on the CDR3 plus reference TRBV7-2 and TRBJ1-1, the full variable domain is GAGVSQSPSNKVTEKGKDVELRCDPISGHTALYWYRQSLGQGLEFLIYFQGNSAPDKSGLPSDRFSAERTGGSVSTLTIQRTQQEDSAVYLCASSISGLTEAFFGQGTRLTVV.

The chain carries TRBV27 and TRBJ2-7; D perhaps matches TRBD1 (6 bases). The V and J ends lost 2 bases and 2 bases respectively, with 13 bases between them. Germline V gene lookup returns CDR1 MNHEY and CDR2 SMNVEV (reference sequence). There are 15 residues in the CDR3. The CDR3: CASSLKWTETYEQYF. The CDR3 DNA reads TGTGCCAGCAGTTTAAAGTGGACAGAAACCTACGAGCAGTACTTC.

This chain links TRBV7-9 with TRBJ1-2; perhaps TRBD1 as D (6 bases). This CDR3 contains 14 residues. Per the germline V gene, CDR1 is SEHNR and CDR2 is FQNEAQ (reference sequence). V was trimmed by 2 bases and J by 7 bases, leaving 14 bases between them. The chain's CDR3 is CASSLFPGEGGYTF. DNA for the CDR3: TGTGCCAGCAGCTTATTCCCAGGGGAAGGTGGCTACACCTTC.

The V gene is TRBV10-3, the J gene TRBJ1-1; a weak D match, TRBD1 (6 bases). The CDR3 sequence is 14 residues long. The V end lost 7 bases, the J end lost 0 bases, and 12 bases lay between the germline ends. Germline V gives CDR1 ENHRY, CDR2 SYGVKD. CDR3 loop: CAIKFDRMNTEAFF. CDR3 sequence (DNA): TGTGCCATCAAGTTTGACAGGATGAACACTGAAGCTTTCTTT.

The chain is built from TRBV4-2 and TRBJ2-7; 14 nucleotides line up with TRBD2. The CDR3 totals 17 residues. Looked up from germline, CDR1 is LGHNA and CDR2 is YNFKEQ. J gave up 1 base and V 1 base, and 3 bases lay outside the gene matches. The CDR3, as DNA: TGTGCCAGCAGCCAAGGAGGGACTAGCGGGAGATCCTACGAGCAGTACTTC. Residues: CASSQGGTSGRSYEQYF.

The rearrangement uses TRBV5-6 and TRBJ2-1; D unresolved. The CDR3 is 12 residues long. Looked up from germline, CDR1 is SGHDT and CDR2 is YYEEEE. Trimming left V 2 bases short and J 7 bases short, with 7 bases between. The CDR3 loop reads CASSFGRNEQFF. The CDR3 nucleotides are TGTGCCAGCAGCTTTGGTAGGAATGAGCAGTTCTTC. The variable domain in full, with the rest retrieved from reference TRBV5-6 and TRBJ2-1, is DAGVTQSPTHLIKTRGQQVTLRCSPKSGHDTVSWYQQALGQGPQFIFQYYEEEERQRGNFPDRFSGHQFPNYSSELNVNALLLGDSALYLCASSFGRNEQFFGPGTRLTVL.

V is TRBV5-4 and J is TRBJ2-2; no reliable D call. The CDR3 extends over 12 amino acids. The V gene lost 5 bases and the J gene lost 0 bases, with 2 bases spanning the gap. The germline gives CDR1 SGHNT, CDR2 YYREEE (reference sequence). CDR3 sequence reads: CASRTNTGELFF. CDR3 DNA: TGTGCCAGCAGAACGAACACCGGGGAGCTGTTTTTT. Full variable domain (remainder filled in from reference TRBV5-4 and TRBJ2-2): ETGVTQSPTHLIKTRGQQVTLRCSSQSGHNTVSWYQQALGQGPQFIFQYYREEENGRGNFPPRFSGLQFPNYSSELNVNALELDDSALYLCASRTNTGELFFGEGSRLTVL.

This clone has more than one count but fewer than ten. CDR3 in amino acids: CASRDEIDRDGYTF. CDR3 in DNA: TGTGCCAGCAGGGACGAGATCGACAGGGATGGCTACACCTTC. This chain joins TRBV2 and TRBJ1-2, with 7 bases lining up with TRBD1. The germline CDR1 and CDR2 sequences are SNHLY and FYNNEI. The CDR3 runs to 14 residues. V trimming: 6 bases; J trimming: 6 bases; junction bases outside the gene matches: 10.

The sample holds a few counts of this clone. The genes are TRBV7-2 and TRBJ1-1; D is uncertain. The CDR3 sequence is 16 residues long. CDR1 and CDR2 from the germline V gene are SGHTA and FQGNSA. Trimming left V 2 bases short and J 0 bases short, with 13 bases between. The chain's CDR3 is CASSLSAGIMNTEAFF. CDR3 coding DNA: TGTGCCAGCAGCTTATCGGCAGGAATAATGAACACTGAAGCTTTCTTT. Looking up the rest from reference TRBV7-2 and TRBJ1-1 gives the full variable domain: GAGVSQSPSNKVTEKGKDVELRCDPISGHTALYWYRQSLGQGLEFLIYFQGNSAPDKSGLPSDRFSAERTGGSVSTLTIQRTQQEDSAVYLCASSLSAGIMNTEAFFGQGTRLTVV.

J is TRBJ1-3 and V is TRBV4-2; possible D gene TRBD1, 5 bases. Germline values: CDR1 LGHNA, CDR2 YNFKEQ. Deletions cut 0 bases from V and 0 bases from J, with 18 bases between. CDR3 length: 19 residues. CDR3 nucleotide sequence: TGTGCCAGCAGCCAAGATCACACCCTACGGGGGGGCTCTGGAAACACCATATATTTT. Translation gives CASSQDHTLRGGSGNTIYF.

The sample holds one count of this clone. V gene TRBV20-1 combines with J gene TRBJ2-2; a weak D match, TRBD2 (6 bases). This CDR3 has 10 residues. Trimming pared 2 bases from V and 16 bases from J, leaving 11 bases between. CDR1 and CDR2 from the germline V gene are DFQATT and SNEGSKA (reference sequence). In nucleotides, the CDR3 is TGCAGTGCTAGACGGGAGAAGGAGTTTTTT. This encodes CSARREKEFF.

The V gene is TRBV6-5, the J gene TRBJ2-5; no firm D call. The CDR3 consists of 15 residues. The germline V gene encodes CDR1 MNHEY and CDR2 SVGAGI. V lost 3 bases to trimming and J lost 2 bases, with 13 bases between them. The CDR3 region is CASSYRAVVQETQYF. The CDR3, as DNA: TGTGCCAGCAGTTATCGAGCAGTTGTACAAGAGACCCAGTACTTC.

The chain uses TRBV19 and TRBJ2-6, with unresolved D. CDR1 and CDR2 (germline): LNHDA, SQIVND (reference sequence). This CDR3 spans 13 amino acids. Trimming removed 8 bases at V and 4 bases at J, with 9 bases between. CDR3 loop: CASGLPGANVLTF. CDR3 DNA sequence: TGTGCCAGTGGTCTCCCCGGGGCCAACGTCCTGACTTTC.

The chain recombines TRBV5-1 with TRBJ2-2, with unresolved D. CDR1 is SGHRS and CDR2 is YFSETQ in the germline V gene. The CDR3 is 11 amino acids. With 6 bases removed from V and 7 bases from J, the gap between germline ends came to 7 bases. CDR3 protein: CASTPGGELFF. CDR3 nucleotide sequence: TGCGCCAGCACGCCGGGCGGGGAGCTGTTTTTT.

The gene calls are TRBV6-4 and TRBJ1-2; no clear D. Trimming shortened V by 2 bases and J by 4 bases, and 14 bases separated the two germline ends. The CDR3 has 15 residues. Germline V gene data show CDR1 as MRHNA and CDR2 as SNTAGT. The CDR3 DNA sequence: TGTGCCAGCAGTGACGGGCCAGGAGGAGGCTATGGCTACACCTTC. Protein sequence: CASSDGPGGGYGYTF.

The V and J genes are TRBV5-4 and TRBJ2-3, with 16 bases lining up with TRBD2. CDR3 length equals 18 residues. V trimming: 6 bases; J trimming: 4 bases; junction bases outside the gene matches: 11. Germline V CDR1 and CDR2: SGHNT, YYREEE (reference sequence). Here the CDR3 reads CASKVGTSGRAVADTQYF. CDR3 DNA sequence: TGTGCCAGCAAGGTGGGGACTAGCGGGAGGGCGGTCGCAGATACGCAGTATTTT.

The chain links TRBV5-5 to TRBJ1-4, with D possibly matching TRBD1 (5 bases). Trimming stripped 0 bases from V and 2 bases from J, with 11 bases between. CDR3 length: 16 residues. Germline V lookup: CDR1 SGHKS, CDR2 YYEKEE (reference sequence). In DNA, the CDR3 is TGTGCCAGCAGCTTGGCCGGGGGGTCCACTAATGAAAAACTGTTTTTT. As protein: CASSLAGGSTNEKLFF. Variable domain in full (rest from reference TRBV5-5 and TRBJ1-4): DAGVTQSPTHLIKTRGQQVTLRCSPISGHKSVSWYQQVLGQGPQFIFQYYEKEERGRGNFPDRFSARQFPNYSSELNVNALLLGDSALYLCASSLAGGSTNEKLFFGSGTQLSVL.